The present T cell receptor beta chain was sequenced within a study of blood T cell repertoires in COVID-19. CDR3 size: 13 residues. Germline assignment: CDR1 SEHNR and CDR2 FQNEAQ (reference sequence). V was cut by 7 bases and J by 4 bases, with 10 bases left in between. Measured with immunoSEQ multiplex PCR; TCRdb has only the in-frame clones, and not every one. Here the sample spans 400,000 to 450,000 clones, around 90% being singletons. V is TRBV7-9 and J is TRBJ2-2; possibly TRBD2 for D (6 bases). Sequencing was carried out using peripheral blood. This TCR was recovered from a man aged 18 to 30 with COVID-19, enrolled during active disease. The CDR3 DNA reads as TGTGCCAGCAATAGGGGAGGCACCGGGGAGCTGTTTTTT. Amino acids: CASNRGGTGELFF.